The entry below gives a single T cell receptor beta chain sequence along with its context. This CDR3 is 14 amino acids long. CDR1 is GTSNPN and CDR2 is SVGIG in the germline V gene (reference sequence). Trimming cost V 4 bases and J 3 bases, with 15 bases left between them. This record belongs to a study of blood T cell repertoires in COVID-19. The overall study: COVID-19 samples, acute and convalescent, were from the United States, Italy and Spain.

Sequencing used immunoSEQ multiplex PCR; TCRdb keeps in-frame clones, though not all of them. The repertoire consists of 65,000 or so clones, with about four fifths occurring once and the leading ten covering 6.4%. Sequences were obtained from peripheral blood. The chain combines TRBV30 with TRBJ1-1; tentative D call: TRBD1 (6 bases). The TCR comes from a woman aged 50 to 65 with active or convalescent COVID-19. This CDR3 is CAWKRPAGDTEAFF. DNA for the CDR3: TGTGCCTGGAAAAGGCCCGCAGGGGACACTGAAGCTTTCTTT.